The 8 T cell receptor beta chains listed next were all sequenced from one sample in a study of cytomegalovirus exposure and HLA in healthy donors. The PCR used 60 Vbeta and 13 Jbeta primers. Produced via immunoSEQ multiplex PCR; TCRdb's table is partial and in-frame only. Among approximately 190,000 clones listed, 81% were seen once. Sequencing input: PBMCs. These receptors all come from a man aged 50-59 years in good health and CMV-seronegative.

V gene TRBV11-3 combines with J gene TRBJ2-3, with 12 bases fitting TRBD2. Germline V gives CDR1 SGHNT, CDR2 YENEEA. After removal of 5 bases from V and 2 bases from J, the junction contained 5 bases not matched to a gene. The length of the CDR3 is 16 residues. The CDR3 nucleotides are TGTGCCAGCAGCCTCGGACTAGCGGGGCTCACAGATACGCAGTATTTT. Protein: CASSLGLAGLTDTQYF.

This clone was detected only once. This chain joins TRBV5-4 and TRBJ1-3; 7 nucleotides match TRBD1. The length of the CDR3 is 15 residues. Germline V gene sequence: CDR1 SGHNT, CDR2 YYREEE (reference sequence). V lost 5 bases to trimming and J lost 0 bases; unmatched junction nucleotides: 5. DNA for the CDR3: TGTGCCAGCAGTCCGGGGGACAGCTCTGGAAACACCATATATTTT. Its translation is CASSPGDSSGNTIYF.

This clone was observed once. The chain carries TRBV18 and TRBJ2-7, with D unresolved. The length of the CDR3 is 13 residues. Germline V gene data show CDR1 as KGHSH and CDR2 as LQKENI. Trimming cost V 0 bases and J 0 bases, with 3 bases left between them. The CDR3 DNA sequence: TGTGCCAGCTCACCACCTAGCTCCTACGAGCAGTACTTC. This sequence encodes CASSPPSSYEQYF.

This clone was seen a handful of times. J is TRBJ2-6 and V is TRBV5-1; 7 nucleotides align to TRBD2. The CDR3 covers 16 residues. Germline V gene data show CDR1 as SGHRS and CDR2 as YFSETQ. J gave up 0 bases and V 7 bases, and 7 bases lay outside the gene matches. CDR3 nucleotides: TGCGCCAGCGCTCGGGGGGACGACTCTGGGGCCAACGTCCTGACTTTC. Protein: CASARGDDSGANVLTF.

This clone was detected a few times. The CDR3 sequence: CASSPDYSGQGARTGELFF. The CDR3 bases are TGTGCCAGCAGCCCAGACTATAGCGGACAGGGGGCACGCACCGGGGAGCTGTTTTTT. This chain links TRBV14 with TRBJ2-2; the match to TRBD1 covers 11 bases. The CDR3 runs 19 residues. The germline CDR1 and CDR2 sequences are SGHDN and FVKESK. Germline trimming cut 4 bases from V and 4 bases from J; bases unmatched to any gene: 14.

CDR3 DNA: TGTGCCAGCAGTTCCGCCGGACTCCGCGAGAATTCACCCCTCCACTTT. This encodes CASSSAGLRENSPLHF. The chain joins TRBV27 to TRBJ1-6; D is ambiguous. This CDR3 is 16 amino acids long. Germline assignment: CDR1 MNHEY and CDR2 SMNVEV (reference sequence). The germline V and J ends were trimmed by 4 bases and 7 bases, with 17 bases remaining between them.

The CDR3: CASSGGGSYNEQFF. CDR3 DNA sequence: TGTGCCAGCAGCGGGGGGGGCTCCTACAATGAGCAGTTCTTC. The J gene is TRBJ2-1, the V gene TRBV9; 7 bases agree with TRBD2. The CDR3 consists of 14 residues. CDR1 and CDR2 from the germline V gene are SGDLS and YYNGEE. V lost 3 bases to trimming and J lost 0 bases; unmatched junction nucleotides: 0.

In DNA form, the CDR3 reads TGCGCCAGCAGCCTGAAGCCAGAGGCCGGGGAGCTGTTTTTT. It translates to CASSLKPEAGELFF. V and J are TRBV4-1 and TRBJ2-2, with unresolved D. CDR1 is MGHRA, CDR2 YSYEKL, per germline. This CDR3 is built from 14 residues. The ends were cut back, 4 bases at V and 6 bases at J, with 12 bases in the middle.